The rows below give T cell receptor beta chains drawn from one sample of a study of identifying expanded T cells in peripheral blood. TCRdb's table, derived via immunoSEQ multiplex PCR, lists solely in-frame clones and lacks some. Here the sample spans tens of thousands of clones, 80% to 85% being singletons. The specimen sequenced was blood. The source is a person between 18 and 75 years old in good health. Each CDR3 is given without its conserved first and last residue.

CDR3aa: ASRGQGGTDTQY
v_gene: TRBV7-9

CDR3aa: ASSYSVRWDGYT
v_gene: TRBV6-5

CDR3aa: ASRVTNTGELF
v_gene: TRBV5-6

CDR3aa: ASSIGTEGNTIY
v_gene: TRBV6-5

CDR3aa: ASSSGVSRNQPQH
v_gene: TRBV7-2

CDR3aa: ASSTDSRRQRLMNTEAF
v_gene: TRBV19

CDR3aa: ASSLGLPQETQY
v_gene: TRBV5-4

CDR3aa: AWNVAGGRETQY
v_gene: TRBV30

CDR3aa: ASSGGIAGGPGTDTQY
v_gene: TRBV5-1

CDR3aa: ASSLTSSWTQPQH
v_gene: TRBV28

CDR3aa: ASSGQETQY
v_gene: TRBV2

CDR3aa: ASSSRGGPSTDTQY
v_gene: TRBV19

CDR3aa: ASSLSIRPGGEQY
v_gene: TRBV27

CDR3aa: ASNTETDTQY
v_gene: TRBV5-1

CDR3aa: ASSFRGGIIYNEQF
v_gene: TRBV28

CDR3aa: ASSLNGEGYGYT
v_gene: TRBV13